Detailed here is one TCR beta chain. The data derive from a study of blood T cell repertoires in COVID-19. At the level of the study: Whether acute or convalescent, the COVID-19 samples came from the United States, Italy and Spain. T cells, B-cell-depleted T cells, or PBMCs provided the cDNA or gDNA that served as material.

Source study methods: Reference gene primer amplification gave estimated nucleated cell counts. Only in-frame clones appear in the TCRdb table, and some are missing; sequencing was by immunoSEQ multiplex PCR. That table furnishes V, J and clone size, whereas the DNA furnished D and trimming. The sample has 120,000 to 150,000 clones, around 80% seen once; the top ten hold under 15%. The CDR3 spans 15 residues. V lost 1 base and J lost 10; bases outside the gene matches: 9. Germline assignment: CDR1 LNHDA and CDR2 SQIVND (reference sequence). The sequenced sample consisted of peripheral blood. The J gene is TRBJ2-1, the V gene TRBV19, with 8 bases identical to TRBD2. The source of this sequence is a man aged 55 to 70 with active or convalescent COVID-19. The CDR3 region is CASSIGELAGNEQFF. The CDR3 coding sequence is TGTGCCAGTAGTATAGGGGAGCTAGCGGGTAACGAGCAGTTCTTC.